This note documents a single T cell receptor beta chain sequence. Its recognized antigen is unknown. No base quality values were provided; no much bigger clone lies one nucleotide off. Receptor amplification or capture employed the immunoSEQ multiplex PCR assay. The original methods were these. A statistical classification framework was built to diagnose cytomegalovirus status from the catalog of TCR beta chain sequences. TCRdb holds this immuneACCESS table with in-frame rearrangements only. Some clones are missing; in checked studies, unresolved V genes explain under half, and the rest has no known cause. V, J and clone size reflect that table, while D and trimming were determined from the DNA. For this sample there are 55,000 to 65,000 clones; about nine tenths appear just once. The ten largest clonotypes hold just over 3% of the sample. This record comes from a study of cytomegalovirus exposure and HLA in healthy donors (dated by TCRdb to 2015 to 2018). For the wider study: According to a later analysis, one platform produced both the approximately 110 validation repertoires and the approximately 600 repertoires of the first cohort. The study aimed to test whether signatures of past pathogen exposure could be identified by cataloging public T cell receptors. A separate validation cohort of over a hundred different subjects was used in addition to the roughly 670-subject first cohort. To predict cytomegalovirus infection status, the study brought together high-throughput TCR immunosequencing, statistical association of individual TCRs with disease status, and machine learning. Points the paper makes about the study in general: Subsequent analysis determined that TCRs grouped into clusters in the first cohort also showed a tendency toward co-occurrence across the 130 or so validation repertoires, and 94% of cluster scores exceeded 0. Across donors, most TCR sequences were observed very rarely, whereas some public TCRs were present in many individuals. A later analysis had no HLA typing for the validation cohort, so co-occurrence there was scored across all 120 or so repertoires. The authors suggested that the approach could potentially be extended to other disease states and immunological phenotypes. The study gave a list of some 150 TCR beta chains associated with cytomegalovirus. Three of the identified cytomegalovirus-associated TCR beta chains were confirmed in vitro to be specific for cytomegalovirus antigens. Cytomegalovirus status was reported to be diagnosed by the classifier with high specificity and sensitivity in both the original and validation cohorts.

Reading the germline V gene gives CDR1 MDHEN and CDR2 SYDVKM. The CDR3 goes from the cysteine to the phenylalanine over 13 residues. The sequence is cut down to CDR3 DNA, 39 bases in frame from base 1. V was cut back by 6 bases and J by 10 bases, leaving a gap of 15 bases between them. The donors were included in the validation cohort of over a hundred subjects, a group kept apart from the approximately 700-subject first cohort. Material for sequencing was PBMCs. The sequence was obtained from a man aged 18 to 35 in good health and CMV-seronegative. The rearrangement combines TRBV28 with TRBJ1-4; D gene: possibly TRBD1, on 5 matching bases. The DNA sequence is given as TGTGCCAGCAGCCAAGCTCACCAGGGAAAACTGTTTTTT. Protein translation: CASSQAHQGKLFF.